Each of the 30 T cell receptor beta chains below was sequenced from the same sample in a study of CD8 T cells in Susac syndrome (dated by TCRdb to about 2019). Libraries came from the immunoSEQ multiplex PCR assay. RNA was extracted using the RNeasy kit, and roughly 0.5 to 1 ug of the RNA was reverse transcribed with random hexamers. TCRdb redid the processing of the public reads, applying fastp at Q25 and MiXCR, and retained in-frame beta chains. Here each entry gathers all rows of one CDR3 protein and keeps the most common genes and DNA. Counted in this sample were about 190,000 distinct CDR3 sequences; 80% to 95% of them appeared once. The ten top clones hold 0.1% of the sample. The sequenced sample was CD4+ T cells from PBMCs. Receptors originate from a human donor in good health.

The chain employs TRBV11-1 and TRBJ2-1; D ambiguous. The germline CDR1 and CDR2 sequences are SGHAT and FQDESV (reference sequence). This CDR3 has 12 residues. V shed 2 bases and J shed 7 bases, with 6 bases lying between them. The CDR3 protein is CASSLTKNEQFF. The DNA for the CDR3 is TGTGCCAGCAGCTTAACCAAGAATGAGCAGTTCTTC.

The chain couples TRBV4-1 to TRBJ1-2, with D possibly TRBD1 on 6 matching bases. Germline V gene data show CDR1 as MGHRA and CDR2 as YSYEKL. Trimming shortened V by 0 bases and J by 3 bases, and 17 bases separated the two germline ends. The CDR3 has 17 residues. CDR3 sequence reads: CASSQDIGGAWDYGYTF. The CDR3 nucleotides are TGCGCCAGCAGCCAAGATATTGGGGGCGCGTGGGACTATGGCTACACCTTC.

V and J are TRBV7-2 and TRBJ2-1, with 7 bases that match TRBD2. The V gene's germline CDR1 is SGHTA and CDR2 FQGNSA. J lost 5 bases, V lost 1 base, and 8 bases had no gene match. CDR3 length equals 16 residues. CDR3 sequence: CASSLGPGGKNNEQFF. In nucleotides, the CDR3 is TGTGCCAGCAGCTTAGGACCCGGGGGGAAGAACAATGAGCAGTTCTTC.

The chain carries TRBV11-2 and TRBJ1-4; no clear D. CDR1 is SGHAT, CDR2 FQNNGV, per germline. The CDR3 is 12 amino acids. Trimming took 3 bases from V and 11 from J, leaving 10 bases between them. The CDR3, as DNA: TGTGCCAGCAGCTTCCCTCCGGGGAAACTGTTTTTT. As protein: CASSFPPGKLFF.

The chain's CDR3 is CASSQEQGYNEQFF. The CDR3 nucleotides are TGTGCCAGCAGCCAAGAACAGGGGTACAATGAGCAGTTCTTC. This chain links TRBV3-1 with TRBJ2-1, with TRBD1 matching over 7 bases. Germline CDR1 and CDR2: LGHDT and YNNKEL (reference sequence). The CDR3 length is 14 residues. The J segment lost 4 bases and the V segment lost 0 bases, leaving 0 bases of the junction unmatched.

The gene calls are TRBV13 and TRBJ1-6; the D gene is possibly TRBD1 (5 bases). Trimming removed 5 bases from V and 5 bases from J, with 13 bases in between. The CDR3 has 15 amino acids. Germline V gives CDR1 PRHDT, CDR2 FYEKMQ (reference sequence). The DNA of the CDR3 is TGTGCCAGCAGCCGGGGCGAATTGGATAATTCACCCCTCCACTTT. It encodes CASSRGELDNSPLHF.

The J gene is TRBJ1-5, the V gene TRBV12-3 or TRBV12-4; D might be TRBD1 (5 bases). V lost 8 bases, J lost 5 bases, and 16 bases lay in between. The CDR3 length is 14 residues. The CDR3 sequence: CASANRGGDQPQHF. DNA of the CDR3: TGTGCCAGCGCAAATCGGGGGGGAGATCAGCCCCAGCATTTT.

This clonotype occurred once. The V call is TRBV10-3, the J call TRBJ1-1; D is uncertain. This CDR3 contains 13 residues. V lost 3 bases and J 2 bases, leaving 7 bases between the germline ends. CDR1 is ENHRY and CDR2 is SYGVKD in the germline V gene. The DNA of the CDR3 is TGTGCCATCAGTGACAGGAGTAACACTGAAGCTTTCTTT. Protein sequence: CAISDRSNTEAFF.

The J gene is TRBJ2-5, the V gene TRBV20-1, with a tentative D call TRBD2 (7 bases). The CDR3 totals 13 residues. Deletions cut 7 bases from V and 1 base from J, with 13 bases between. Germline CDR1 is DFQATT and CDR2 is SNEGSKA (reference sequence). CDR3 sequence (DNA): TGCAGTGTGAGGGGGGGGCTCCAAGAGACCCAGTACTTC. This codes for CSVRGGLQETQYF.

The chain links TRBV29-1 to TRBJ2-7; D might be TRBD2 (6 bases). CDR1 and CDR2 (germline): SQVTM, ANQGSEA. This CDR3 spans 13 amino acids. V was shortened by 4 bases and J by 5 bases, with 15 bases between the two germline ends. The CDR3, as DNA: TGCAGCGTTGTCACGGGAGAATATCACGAGCAGTACTTC. Protein product: CSVVTGEYHEQYF.

The chain carries TRBV6-5 and TRBJ1-2; TRBD1 agrees at 9 bases. This CDR3 has 12 amino acids. Germline CDR1 reads MNHEY; CDR2 reads SVGAGI. The ends lost 6 bases at V and 7 bases at J; junction bases unmatched: 3. In DNA form, the CDR3 reads TGTGCCAGCAGAACGACAGGGGGTGGCTACACCTTC. This encodes CASRTTGGGYTF.

The J gene is TRBJ1-1, the V gene TRBV12-3 or TRBV12-4; D is unresolved. V lost 3 bases and J 4 bases, leaving 12 bases between the germline ends. CDR3 length equals 14 residues. The CDR3 DNA is TGTGCCAGCAGTTTCGTAAGAGGGTCCACTGAAGCTTTCTTT. Residues: CASSFVRGSTEAFF.

This chain uses TRBV24-1 with TRBJ2-3; no definite D call. CDR1 and CDR2 from the germline V gene are KGHDR and SFDVKD. The CDR3 covers 17 residues. The V end was cut by 1 base, the J end by 6 bases, with 19 bases between. The CDR3 bases are TGTGCCACCAGTGATTTCAAGACCCCTATCCTTGCCGATACGCAGTATTTT. Its translation is CATSDFKTPILADTQYF.

This sequence joins TRBV5-6 and TRBJ1-1, with a possible D match to TRBD1 (5 bases). Germline assignment: CDR1 SGHDT and CDR2 YYEEEE. V was clipped by 4 bases and J by 4 bases, with 11 bases between them. The CDR3 extends over 13 amino acids. In DNA, the CDR3 is TGTGCCAGCAGCCCAGGGTACGGCACTGAAGCTTTCTTT. Amino acid sequence: CASSPGYGTEAFF.

This rearrangement joins TRBV5-4 to TRBJ1-6; the match to TRBD1 covers 11 bases. With 2 bases clipped from V and 9 bases from J, the junction kept 7 bases outside the gene matches. The CDR3 extends over 16 amino acids. Germline V gives CDR1 SGHNT, CDR2 YYREEE (reference sequence). CDR3 DNA sequence: TGTGCCAGCAGCTTAAAGGGACAGGGGGGATCTTCACCCCTCCACTTT. Translation gives CASSLKGQGGSSPLHF.

The chain recombines TRBV7-8 with TRBJ2-7; 8 bases fit TRBD1. The CDR3 sequence is 14 residues long. J lost 9 bases, V lost 1 base, and 8 bases had no gene match. CDR1 is SGHVS and CDR2 is FQNEAQ in the germline V gene. The CDR3 sequence: CASSLGTSGGAQYV. For the CDR3, the DNA is TGTGCCAGCAGCTTAGGGACCTCAGGGGGCGCGCAGTACGTC.

The chain couples TRBV5-1 to TRBJ1-1; 11 bases are a match to TRBD1. The CDR3 consists of 15 residues. Germline loops: CDR1 SGHRS, CDR2 YFSETQ. The V gene end was trimmed by 4 bases and the J gene end by 4 bases; junction bases not matched to a gene: 6. CDR3 region: CASSNLGTGGTEAFF. Here the CDR3 DNA reads TGCGCCAGCAGCAACCTCGGGACAGGGGGCACTGAAGCTTTCTTT.

This sequence joins TRBV14 and TRBJ1-1, with D uncertain. Between the trimmed V and J ends, which lost 4 bases and 0 bases, there was a span of 6 bases. The CDR3 extends over 13 amino acids. Germline V CDR1 and CDR2: SGHDN, FVKESK. The CDR3 nucleotides read TGTGCCAGCAGCCCCTCCATGAACACTGAAGCTTTCTTT. Protein: CASSPSMNTEAFF. The entire variable domain, with the rest obtained from reference TRBV14 and TRBJ1-1, is as follows: EAGVTQFPSHSVIEKGQTVTLRCDPISGHDNLYWYRRVMGKEIKFLLHFVKESKQDESGMPNNRFLAERTGGTYSTLKVQPAELEDSGVYFCASSPSMNTEAFFGQGTRLTVV.

The V and J genes are TRBV28 and TRBJ1-4, with 9 bases matching TRBD1. V shed 6 bases, J shed 0 bases, and the junction held 11 bases outside the gene matches. The CDR3 has 18 residues. CDR1 and CDR2 from the germline V gene are MDHEN and SYDVKM. The CDR3 DNA sequence: TGTGCCAGCAGAAAGTTCGGACAGGGGAGGGCAACTAATGAAAAACTGTTTTTT. Translated: CASRKFGQGRATNEKLFF.

The rearrangement joins TRBV7-9 to TRBJ1-4, with D possibly being TRBD1 (6 bases). The CDR3 length is 14 residues. V lost 5 bases, J lost 7 bases, and 14 bases lay in between. Germline V lookup: CDR1 SEHNR, CDR2 FQNEAQ (reference sequence). The CDR3 loop reads CASSRTGASEKLFF. DNA of the CDR3: TGTGCCAGCAGCCGTACGGGGGCGTCTGAAAAACTGTTTTTT.

The CDR3, as DNA: TGCGCCAGCATCCCCGGGGGGGTAGGAGGCGAGCAGTACTTC. Its translation: CASIPGGVGGEQYF. The chain employs TRBV10-2 and TRBJ2-7; 8 positions agree with TRBD2. The junction had 11 bases not matched to a gene; V was cut back by 7 bases and J by 6 bases. The CDR3 length is 14 residues. The germline CDR1 and CDR2 sequences are WSHSY and SAAADI.

The count of this clonotype is one. The J gene is TRBJ1-2, the V gene TRBV9; a weak D match, TRBD1 (6 bases). The CDR3 covers 15 residues. The germline gives CDR1 SGDLS, CDR2 YYNGEE. V lost 4 bases, J lost 2 bases, and 15 bases lay in between. CDR3: CASSTGQSPNYGYTF. As DNA, the CDR3 is TGTGCCAGCAGCACTGGACAGAGCCCCAACTATGGCTACACCTTC.

The genes are TRBV14 and TRBJ1-1, with D unclear. The CDR3 has 13 residues. Trimming left V 4 bases short and J 11 bases short, with 17 bases between. In germline, CDR1 is SGHDN, CDR2 FVKESK. CDR3 sequence: CASSLRASRNAFF. The CDR3 DNA follows: TGTGCCAGCAGCCTGAGGGCTAGCAGAAATGCTTTCTTT. The variable domain in full, completed from reference TRBV14 and TRBJ1-1, reads EAGVTQFPSHSVIEKGQTVTLRCDPISGHDNLYWYRRVMGKEIKFLLHFVKESKQDESGMPNNRFLAERTGGTYSTLKVQPAELEDSGVYFCASSLRASRNAFFGQGTRLTVV.

This rearrangement joins TRBV20-1 to TRBJ1-5; TRBD1 matches at 8 bases. J gave up 0 bases and V 2 bases, and 3 bases lay outside the gene matches. Germline loops: CDR1 DFQATT, CDR2 SNEGSKA (reference sequence). The CDR3 sequence is 15 residues long. The CDR3 reads CSARQGAPSNQPQHF. Written as DNA, the CDR3 is TGCAGTGCTAGACAGGGGGCGCCTAGCAATCAGCCCCAGCATTTT.

The chain employs TRBV7-9 and TRBJ1-1; no firm D call. The germline V gene encodes CDR1 SEHNR and CDR2 FQNEAQ (reference sequence). There are 13 residues in the CDR3. V dropped 2 bases and J dropped 0 bases, with 4 bases sitting between them. The CDR3 sequence is CASSLWVNTEAFF. The CDR3 coding sequence is TGTGCCAGCAGCTTATGGGTGAACACTGAAGCTTTCTTT.

This chain links TRBV4-3 with TRBJ2-3; 10 bases line up with TRBD2. Germline V gene data show CDR1 as LGHNA and CDR2 as YSLEER. Trimming took 4 bases from V and 2 from J; bases not matched to a gene: 3. This CDR3 is 15 amino acids long. This chain's CDR3 is CASSRGLAATDTQYF. For the CDR3, the DNA is TGCGCCAGCAGCCGTGGACTAGCGGCCACAGATACGCAGTATTTT.

V and J are TRBV18 and TRBJ2-7; no clear D. With 6 bases removed from V and 3 bases from J, the gap between germline ends came to 6 bases. This CDR3 is built from 11 residues. CDR1 is KGHSH and CDR2 is LQKENI in the germline V gene. The chain's CDR3 is CASSPRYEQYF. Here the CDR3 DNA reads TGTGCCAGCTCCCCCCGCTACGAGCAGTACTTC. The full variable domain, rest sourced from reference TRBV18 and TRBJ2-7, is NAGVMQNPRHLVRRRGQEARLRCSPMKGHSHVYWYRQLPEEGLKFMVYLQKENIIDESGMPKERFSAEFPKEGPSILRIQQVVRGDSAAYFCASSPRYEQYFGPGTRLTVT.

The chain combines TRBV6-5 with TRBJ1-1; TRBD1 matches at 7 bases. The germline V gene encodes CDR1 MNHEY and CDR2 SVGAGI. J gave up 4 bases and V 4 bases, and 6 bases lay outside the gene matches. The CDR3 consists of 14 residues. CDR3 residues: CASSLTTGVTEAFF. In nucleotides, the CDR3 is TGTGCCAGCAGTTTAACAACAGGGGTCACTGAAGCTTTCTTT.

This clonotype came up once. The rearrangement links TRBV12-3 or TRBV12-4 to TRBJ1-2, with a tentative D call TRBD1 (6 bases). The CDR3 runs 11 residues. With 6 bases removed from V and 6 bases from J, the gap between germline ends came to 8 bases. The CDR3 sequence: CASRTGDGYTF. In DNA, the CDR3 is TGTGCCAGCAGGACAGGAGATGGCTACACCTTC.

This sequence joins TRBV11-1 and TRBJ1-2; D unclear. Trimming removed 0 bases at V and 8 bases at J, with 13 bases between. The CDR3 runs to 14 residues. The germline V gene encodes CDR1 SGHAT and CDR2 FQDESV (reference sequence). CDR3 residues: CASSLAGTLSGYTF. In DNA, the CDR3 is TGTGCCAGCAGCTTAGCAGGAACATTGAGCGGCTACACCTTC.